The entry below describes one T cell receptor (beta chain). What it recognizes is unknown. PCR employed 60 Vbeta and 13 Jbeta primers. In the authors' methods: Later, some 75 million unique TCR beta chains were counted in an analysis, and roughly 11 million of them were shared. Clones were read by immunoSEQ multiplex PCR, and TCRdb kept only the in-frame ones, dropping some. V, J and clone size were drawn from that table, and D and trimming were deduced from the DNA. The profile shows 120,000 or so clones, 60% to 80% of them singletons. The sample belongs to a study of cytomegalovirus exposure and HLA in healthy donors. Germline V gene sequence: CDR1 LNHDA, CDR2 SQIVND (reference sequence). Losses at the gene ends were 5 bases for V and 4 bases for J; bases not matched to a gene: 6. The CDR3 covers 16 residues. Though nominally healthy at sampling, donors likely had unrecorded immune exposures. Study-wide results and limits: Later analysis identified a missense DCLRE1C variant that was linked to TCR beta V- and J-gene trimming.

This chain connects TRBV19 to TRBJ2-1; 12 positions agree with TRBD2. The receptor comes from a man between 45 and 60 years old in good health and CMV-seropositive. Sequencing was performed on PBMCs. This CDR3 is CASSPGTSGLYNEQFF. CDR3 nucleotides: TGTGCCAGTAGTCCAGGGACTAGCGGGCTATACAATGAGCAGTTCTTC.